The 18 T cell receptor beta chains below were found in one sample sequenced in a study of beta chain features in type 1 diabetes. As every portion of the isolated RNA was reverse transcribed, the sequencing read expressed TCRB transcripts. Data came from immunoSEQ multiplex PCR; TCRdb stores just in-frame clones and leaves some out. The table has some 230,000 clones, over 7.5% seen once. The sequencing input was naive CD4+ T cells from blood. The receptors shown here come from a woman between 18 and 29 years old in good health.

This clone has more than one count but fewer than ten. This chain uses TRBV18 with TRBJ2-7; 7 bases agree with TRBD1. J was trimmed by 2 bases and V by 8 bases; bases with no gene match: 9. Germline CDR1 is KGHSH and CDR2 is LQKENI. The CDR3 length is 14 residues. The CDR3 loop reads CASAPRTGPYEQYF. The CDR3 nucleotides read TGTGCCAGCGCTCCTAGGACAGGCCCCTACGAGCAGTACTTC. Based on the CDR3 plus reference TRBV18 and TRBJ2-7, the full variable domain is NAGVMQNPRHLVRRRGQEARLRCSPMKGHSHVYWYRQLPEEGLKFMVYLQKENIIDESGMPKERFSAEFPKEGPSILRIQQVVRGDSAAYFCASAPRTGPYEQYFGPGTRLTVT.

In this sample, this clone turned up a few times. This chain links TRBV4-1 with TRBJ2-1; D is uncertain. The CDR3 has 15 residues. Germline V CDR1 and CDR2: MGHRA, YSYEKL. The ends were cut back, 0 bases at V and 2 bases at J, with 8 bases in the middle. The CDR3 coding sequence is TGCGCCAGCAGCCAAGATCTCCCTACCTACAATGAGCAGTTCTTC. Translating it yields CASSQDLPTYNEQFF.

This clone was seen repeatedly, ten times or more. The rearrangement uses TRBV19 and TRBJ2-5; D uncertain. CDR3 size: 12 residues. The ends were cut back, 5 bases at V and 6 bases at J, with 10 bases in the middle. Germline V gene sequence: CDR1 LNHDA, CDR2 SQIVND (reference sequence). The CDR3 bases are TGTGCCAGTAGTGATTCAGGAAAGACCCAGTACTTC. Translation: CASSDSGKTQYF.

This clone was detected a few times. This chain uses TRBV5-6 with TRBJ2-5, with 9 bases lining up with TRBD1. This CDR3 is built from 17 residues. The germline gives CDR1 SGHDT, CDR2 YYEEEE. The J segment lost 2 bases and the V segment lost 2 bases, leaving 10 bases of the junction unmatched. CDR3 loop: CASSFIVRQGGQETQYF. Here the CDR3 DNA reads TGTGCCAGCAGCTTCATTGTCCGACAGGGGGGTCAAGAGACCCAGTACTTC.

The chain combines TRBV5-6 with TRBJ2-6; D remains unclear. With 1 base removed from V and 9 bases from J, the gap between germline ends came to 5 bases. CDR3 length: 12 amino acids. CDR1 and CDR2 (germline): SGHDT, YYEEEE. The CDR3 DNA follows: TGTGCCAGCAGCTTGTCAGACAACGTCCTGACTTTC. This codes for CASSLSDNVLTF. Drawing the rest from reference TRBV5-6 and TRBJ2-6, the complete variable domain is DAGVTQSPTHLIKTRGQQVTLRCSPKSGHDTVSWYQQALGQGPQFIFQYYEEEERQRGNFPDRFSGHQFPNYSSELNVNALLLGDSALYLCASSLSDNVLTFGAGSRLTVL.

The genes are TRBV27 and TRBJ2-7, with D perhaps TRBD2 (5 bases). The CDR3 is 11 amino acids. Trimming took 10 bases from V and 0 from J, leaving 7 bases between them. Looked up from germline, CDR1 is MNHEY and CDR2 is SMNVEV (reference sequence). The CDR3 bases are TGTGCCACGGGGTTCTCCTACGAGCAGTACTTC. Its translation: CATGFSYEQYF.

The gene calls are TRBV29-1 and TRBJ1-1, with D hard to call. Between the trimmed V and J ends, which lost 0 bases and 6 bases, there was a span of 11 bases. Per the germline V gene, CDR1 is SQVTM and CDR2 is ANQGSEA. The CDR3 totals 13 residues. The CDR3, as DNA: TGCAGCGTTGAAGATCAAGGAACAGCTGAAGCTTTCTTT. Amino acid sequence: CSVEDQGTAEAFF.

The rearrangement joins TRBV6-5 to TRBJ2-5, with 11 bases that match TRBD2. The CDR3 runs to 16 residues. J gave up 2 bases and V 4 bases, and 6 bases lay outside the gene matches. Germline V CDR1 and CDR2: MNHEY, SVGAGI. For the CDR3, the DNA is TGTGCCAGCAGTTTGATGGTAGCGGGAGGGCAAGAGACCCAGTACTTC. Amino acids: CASSLMVAGGQETQYF.

A few counts support this clone. The CDR3 sequence is CAWSRGTGGWTDQPQHF. CDR3 nucleotide sequence: TGTGCCTGGAGCCGGGGGACAGGGGGCTGGACGGATCAGCCCCAGCATTTT. The V call is TRBV30, the J call TRBJ1-5, with TRBD1 matching 12 bases. Germline CDR1 is GTSNPN and CDR2 is SVGIG (reference sequence). Trimming took 3 bases from V and 5 from J; bases not matched to a gene: 11. The CDR3 is 17 residues long.

This clone has only a few counts. Within the sample, other DNA sequences also encode this same CDR3. V usage is TRBV7-9 and J usage is TRBJ1-1, with D uncertain. Germline V gene sequence: CDR1 SEHNR, CDR2 FQNEAQ (reference sequence). The CDR3 totals 14 residues. Trimming took 2 bases from V and 2 from J, leaving 9 bases between them. The CDR3 is CASSLRELNTEAFF. In DNA form, the CDR3 reads TGTGCCAGCAGCTTAAGAGAACTTAACACTGAAGCTTTCTTT. Based on the CDR3 plus reference TRBV7-9 and TRBJ1-1, the full variable domain is DTGVSQNPRHKITKRGQNVTFRCDPISEHNRLYWYRQTLGQGPEFLTYFQNEAQLEKSRLLSDRFSAERPKGSFSTLEIQRTEQGDSAMYLCASSLRELNTEAFFGQGTRLTVV.

This clone was recorded at least ten times. The chain combines TRBV10-3 with TRBJ2-5; unclear D gene. CDR1 is ENHRY, CDR2 SYGVKD, per germline. The CDR3 runs to 13 residues. V lost 4 bases and J lost 3, with 9 bases in between. The CDR3 sequence: CAISAAGEETQYF. For the CDR3, the DNA is TGTGCCATCAGTGCAGCTGGAGAAGAGACCCAGTACTTC.

This chain connects TRBV5-5 to TRBJ2-6, with TRBD1 matching over 8 bases. The CDR3 has 16 residues. The V gene's germline CDR1 is SGHKS and CDR2 YYEKEE (reference sequence). The V gene end was trimmed by 4 bases and the J gene end by 3 bases; junction bases not matched to a gene: 6. The CDR3 here is CASSNGTGFGANVLTF. In DNA, the CDR3 is TGTGCCAGCAGCAACGGGACAGGATTTGGGGCCAACGTCCTGACTTTC.

V is TRBV15 and J is TRBJ2-7; 10 positions agree with TRBD1. The V and J ends lost 4 bases and 6 bases, in that order; junction bases with no gene match: 6. Germline V gives CDR1 LNHNV, CDR2 YYDKDF (reference sequence). The CDR3 runs 14 residues. CDR3 sequence (DNA): TGTGCCACCAGCATAGGACAGGGGGACACCGAGCAGTACTTC. Translation gives CATSIGQGDTEQYF.

This chain uses TRBV5-1 with TRBJ2-5; 13 nucleotides line up with TRBD2. Germline CDR1 is SGHRS and CDR2 is YFSETQ. The trim removed 1 base at V and 6 bases at J, leaving 18 bases unmatched. The CDR3 sequence is 20 residues long. The DNA for the CDR3 is TGCGCCAGCAGCTTGCCTCCGGGGACTAGCGGGAACCCCAAGCCAAAGACCCAGTACTTC. It is translated as CASSLPPGTSGNPKPKTQYF.

CDR3 DNA: TGCAGCGTCGGGCGGGAGGGGACAGAGCAGTTCTTC. Residues: CSVGREGTEQFF. The V call is TRBV29-1, the J call TRBJ2-1; 9 nucleotides align to TRBD2. The CDR3 contains 12 residues. The germline V gene encodes CDR1 SQVTM and CDR2 ANQGSEA. Trimming took 6 bases from V and 10 from J; bases not matched to a gene: 7.

V and J are TRBV19 and TRBJ1-5; D gene unclear. CDR3 length: 14 residues. V was cut by 8 bases and J by 0 bases, with 11 bases left in between. The germline CDR1 and CDR2 sequences are LNHDA and SQIVND (reference sequence). The CDR3 protein is CASEGRNSNQPQHF. The CDR3 DNA reads TGTGCCAGTGAAGGGAGGAATAGCAATCAGCCCCAGCATTTT.

The rearrangement joins TRBV5-4 to TRBJ1-2; possible D gene TRBD1, 6 bases. The germline gives CDR1 SGHNT, CDR2 YYREEE (reference sequence). Trimming shortened V by 2 bases and J by 1 base, and 21 bases separated the two germline ends. CDR3 length equals 18 residues. The CDR3 here is CASSLMHTGPNNNYGYTF. The CDR3 DNA follows: TGTGCCAGCAGCTTAATGCACACAGGGCCCAACAATAACTATGGCTACACCTTC.

The chain couples TRBV7-3 to TRBJ2-5, with 14 bases that match TRBD2. Germline V gene lookup returns CDR1 SGHTA and CDR2 FQGTGA. The junction had 10 bases not matched to a gene; V was cut back by 6 bases and J by 7 bases. This CDR3 region has 16 residues. The DNA for the CDR3 is TGTGCCAGCAGGCATCCCGGGACTAGCGGGAGTGGGACCCAGTACTTC. This gives the protein CASRHPGTSGSGTQYF.